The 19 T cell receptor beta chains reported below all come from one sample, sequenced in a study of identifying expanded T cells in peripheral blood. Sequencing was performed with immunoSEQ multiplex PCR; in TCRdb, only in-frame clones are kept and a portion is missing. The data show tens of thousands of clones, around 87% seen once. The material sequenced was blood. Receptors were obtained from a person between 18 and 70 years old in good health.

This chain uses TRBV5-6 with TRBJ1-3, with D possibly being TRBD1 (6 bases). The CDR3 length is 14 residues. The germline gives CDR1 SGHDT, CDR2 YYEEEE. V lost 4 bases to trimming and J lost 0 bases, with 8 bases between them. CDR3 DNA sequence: TGTGCCAGCAGCGCAGGGGACTCTGGAAACACCATATATTTT. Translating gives CASSAGDSGNTIYF. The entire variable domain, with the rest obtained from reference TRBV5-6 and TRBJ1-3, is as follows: DAGVTQSPTHLIKTRGQQVTLRCSPKSGHDTVSWYQQALGQGPQFIFQYYEEEERQRGNFPDRFSGHQFPNYSSELNVNALLLGDSALYLCASSAGDSGNTIYFGEGSWLTVV.

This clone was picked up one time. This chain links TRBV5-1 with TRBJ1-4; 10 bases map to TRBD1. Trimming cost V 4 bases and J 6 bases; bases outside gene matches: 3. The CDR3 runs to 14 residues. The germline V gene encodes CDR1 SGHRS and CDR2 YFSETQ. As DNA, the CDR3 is TGCGCCAGCAGCCCGGGGACAGGGGATGAAAAACTGTTTTTT. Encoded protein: CASSPGTGDEKLFF.

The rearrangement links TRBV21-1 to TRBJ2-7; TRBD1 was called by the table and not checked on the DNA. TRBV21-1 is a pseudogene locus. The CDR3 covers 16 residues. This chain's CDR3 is CASSKRNRPGKDEQYF. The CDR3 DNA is TGTGCCAGCAGCAAACGAAACCGTCCAGGCAAGGACGAGCAGTACTTC.

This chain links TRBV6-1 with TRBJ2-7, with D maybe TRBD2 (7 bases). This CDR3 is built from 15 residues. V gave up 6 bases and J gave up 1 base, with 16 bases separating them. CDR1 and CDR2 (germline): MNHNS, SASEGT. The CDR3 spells CASSSSGGGSYEQYF. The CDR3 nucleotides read TGTGCCAGCAGCTCTAGCGGAGGGGGGTCCTACGAGCAGTACTTC.

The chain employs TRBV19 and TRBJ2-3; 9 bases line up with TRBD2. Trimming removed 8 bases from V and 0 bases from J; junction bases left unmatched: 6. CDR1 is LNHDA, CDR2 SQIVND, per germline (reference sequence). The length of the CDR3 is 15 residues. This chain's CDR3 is CASSRLAASTDTQYF. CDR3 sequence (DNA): TGTGCCAGTTCCCGACTAGCGGCTAGCACAGATACGCAGTATTTT.

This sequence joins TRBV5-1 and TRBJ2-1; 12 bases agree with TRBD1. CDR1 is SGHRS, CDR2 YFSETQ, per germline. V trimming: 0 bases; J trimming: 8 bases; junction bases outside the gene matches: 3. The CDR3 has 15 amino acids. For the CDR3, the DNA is TGCGCCAGCAGCTTGGTAGGGACAGGGGGCTATGAGCAGTTCTTC. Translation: CASSLVGTGGYEQFF.

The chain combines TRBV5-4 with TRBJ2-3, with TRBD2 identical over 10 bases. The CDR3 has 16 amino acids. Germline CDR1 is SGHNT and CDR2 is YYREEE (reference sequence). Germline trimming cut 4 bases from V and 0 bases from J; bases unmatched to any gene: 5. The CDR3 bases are TGTGCCAGCAGCACCGCGACTAGCGGGAGCACAGATACGCAGTATTTT. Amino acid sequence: CASSTATSGSTDTQYF.

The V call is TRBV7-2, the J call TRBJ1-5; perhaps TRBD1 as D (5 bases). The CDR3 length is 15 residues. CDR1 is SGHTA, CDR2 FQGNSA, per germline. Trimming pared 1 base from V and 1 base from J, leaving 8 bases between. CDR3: CASSLEDTSNQPQHF. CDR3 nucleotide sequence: TGTGCCAGCAGCTTAGAGGACACGAGCAATCAGCCCCAGCATTTT. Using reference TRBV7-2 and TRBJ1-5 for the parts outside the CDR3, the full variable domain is GAGVSQSPSNKVTEKGKDVELRCDPISGHTALYWYRQSLGQGLEFLIYFQGNSAPDKSGLPSDRFSAERTGGSVSTLTIQRTQQEDSAVYLCASSLEDTSNQPQHFGDGTRLSIL.

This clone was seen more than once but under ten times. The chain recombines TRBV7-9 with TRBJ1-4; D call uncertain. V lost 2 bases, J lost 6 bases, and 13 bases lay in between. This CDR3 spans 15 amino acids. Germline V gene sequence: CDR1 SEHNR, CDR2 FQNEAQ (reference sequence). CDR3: CASSLWGQVDEKLFF. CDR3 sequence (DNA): TGTGCCAGCAGCTTATGGGGTCAGGTGGATGAAAAACTGTTTTTT.

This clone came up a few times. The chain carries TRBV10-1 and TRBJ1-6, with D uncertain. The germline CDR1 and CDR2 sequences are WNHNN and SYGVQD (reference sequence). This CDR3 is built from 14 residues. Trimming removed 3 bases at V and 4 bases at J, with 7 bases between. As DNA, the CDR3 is TGCGCCAGCAGTGAATCGGGGTATAATTCACCCCTCCACTTT. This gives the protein CASSESGYNSPLHF.

The CDR3 reads CASSTFTGNSNEQFF. The CDR3 DNA reads as TGTGCCAGTAGTACCTTCACAGGGAATTCGAATGAGCAGTTCTTC. J is TRBJ2-1 and V is TRBV19, with D perhaps TRBD1 (6 bases). V lost 4 bases and J 7 bases, leaving 17 bases between the germline ends. Per the germline V gene, CDR1 is LNHDA and CDR2 is SQIVND (reference sequence). The CDR3 runs to 15 residues.

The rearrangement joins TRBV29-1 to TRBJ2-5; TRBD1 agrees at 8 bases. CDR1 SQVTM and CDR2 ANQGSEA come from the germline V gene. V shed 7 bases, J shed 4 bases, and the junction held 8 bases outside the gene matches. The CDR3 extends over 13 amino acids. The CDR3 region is CSAKTGAAETQYF. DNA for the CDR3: TGCAGCGCTAAGACAGGGGCTGCAGAGACCCAGTACTTC.

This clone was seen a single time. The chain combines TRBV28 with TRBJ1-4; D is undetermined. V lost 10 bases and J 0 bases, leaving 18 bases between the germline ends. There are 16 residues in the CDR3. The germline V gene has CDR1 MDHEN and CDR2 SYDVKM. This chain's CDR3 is CATLDGSFATNEKLFF. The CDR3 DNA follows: TGTGCCACTTTGGACGGATCCTTTGCAACTAATGAAAAACTGTTTTTT.

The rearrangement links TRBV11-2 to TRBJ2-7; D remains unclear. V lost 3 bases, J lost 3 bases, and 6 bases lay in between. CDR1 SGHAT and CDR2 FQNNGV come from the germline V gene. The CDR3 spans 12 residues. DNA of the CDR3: TGTGCCAGCAGCTTCACCCTCTACGAGCAGTACTTC. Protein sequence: CASSFTLYEQYF.

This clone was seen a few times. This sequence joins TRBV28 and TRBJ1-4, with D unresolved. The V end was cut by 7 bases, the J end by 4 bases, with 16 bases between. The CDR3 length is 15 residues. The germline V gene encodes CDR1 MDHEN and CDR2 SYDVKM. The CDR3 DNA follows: TGTGCCAGCAAGGAGCTACGTACGTTTAATGAAAAACTGTTTTTT. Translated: CASKELRTFNEKLFF.

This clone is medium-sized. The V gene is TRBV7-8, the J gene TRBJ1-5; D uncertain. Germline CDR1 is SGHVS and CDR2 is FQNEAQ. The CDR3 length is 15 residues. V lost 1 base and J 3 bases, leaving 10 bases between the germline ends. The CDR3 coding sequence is TGTGCCAGCAGCTTAGTCGAGGGTTCCAATCAGCCCCAGCATTTT. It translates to CASSLVEGSNQPQHF. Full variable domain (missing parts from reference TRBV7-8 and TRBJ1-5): GAGVSQSPRYKVAKRGQDVALRCDPISGHVSLFWYQQALGQGPEFLTYFQNEAQLDKSGLPSDRFFAERPEGSVSTLKIQRTQQEDSAVYLCASSLVEGSNQPQHFGDGTRLSIL.

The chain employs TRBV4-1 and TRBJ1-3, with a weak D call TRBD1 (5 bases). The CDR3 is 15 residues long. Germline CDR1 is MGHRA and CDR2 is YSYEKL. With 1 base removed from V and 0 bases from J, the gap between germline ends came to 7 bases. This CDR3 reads CASSQVDISGNTIYF. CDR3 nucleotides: TGCGCCAGCAGCCAAGTGGACATCTCTGGAAACACCATATATTTT.

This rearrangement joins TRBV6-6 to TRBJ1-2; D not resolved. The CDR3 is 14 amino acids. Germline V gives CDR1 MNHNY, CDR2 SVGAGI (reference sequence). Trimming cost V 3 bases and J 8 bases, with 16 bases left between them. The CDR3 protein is CASSYLRGKGGYTF. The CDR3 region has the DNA TGTGCCAGCAGTTATTTAAGAGGAAAGGGAGGCTACACCTTC.

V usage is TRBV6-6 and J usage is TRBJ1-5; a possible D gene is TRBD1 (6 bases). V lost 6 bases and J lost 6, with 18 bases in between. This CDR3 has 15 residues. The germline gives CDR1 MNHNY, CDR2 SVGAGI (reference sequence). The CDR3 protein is CASRTDRLKAQPQHF. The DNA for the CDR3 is TGTGCCAGCAGAACAGACAGGTTAAAGGCTCAGCCCCAGCATTTT.